Below, 10 T cell receptor beta chains from the same sample are listed, as sequenced in a study of CXCR3-negative and CXCR3-positive naive CD8 T cells. The study made its TRB cDNA libraries by 5' RACE, adding UMI labels. Reanalyzing the 5' RACE reads, TCRdb keeps one entry per CDR3 protein, without DNA. Its table lists some 49,000 distinct CDR3 sequences. The sequencing input was naive CXCR3- CD8+ T cells from blood. Subset reported: CD45RO-CCR7+CD27+CD95- naive CD8+ T cells lacking CXCR3 (TNR3-). Every receptor here comes from a human donor in good health. Some clones in this sample may be carry-over from other donors' samples.

This rearrangement joins TRBV28 to TRBJ2-1; TCRdb's D gene call, TRBD2, goes unchecked for lack of DNA. The CDR3 runs 17 residues. The germline V gene encodes CDR1 MDHEN and CDR2 SYDVKM. The chain's CDR3 is CASTIFWTRGSYNEQFF.

The gene calls are TRBV4-1 and TRBJ2-3; TCRdb proposes TRBD2, but this gene call is untestable without DNA. The CDR3 runs 17 residues. In germline, CDR1 is MGHRA, CDR2 YSYEKL. CDR3 amino acids: CASSQGGSSGSTDTQYF.

V is TRBV28 and J is TRBJ2-7; TCRdb selects TRBD1, and the lack of DNA leaves this call unchecked. The V gene's germline CDR1 is MDHEN and CDR2 SYDVKM. The CDR3 is made up of 15 amino acids. The CDR3 spells CASRSGQGASYEQYF.

The chain joins TRBV27 to TRBJ2-5; the D gene TCRdb calls, TRBD2, cannot be checked with no DNA. Per germline, CDR1 MNHEY and CDR2 SMNVEV (reference sequence). The CDR3 length is 13 residues. CDR3 residues: CASSPRGVETQYF.

The chain links TRBV2 to TRBJ2-7. This CDR3 spans 15 amino acids. Germline assignment: CDR1 SNHLY and CDR2 FYNNEI. CDR3 protein: CASSESGGGSYEQYF.

This chain links TRBV11-2 with TRBJ2-7. The germline CDR1 and CDR2 sequences are SGHAT and FQNNGV. The CDR3 loop spans 13 amino acids. The CDR3: CASSLNSAYEQYF.

This chain connects TRBV5-1 to TRBJ2-1; the TCRdb call, TRBD2, lacks DNA for checking. This CDR3 comprises 16 residues. Germline CDR1 reads SGHRS; CDR2 reads YFSETQ. This CDR3 reads CASSLVYAGARDEQFF.

This chain links TRBV28 with TRBJ2-1; as DNA is missing, the TRBD1 call by TCRdb cannot be tested. Germline values: CDR1 MDHEN, CDR2 SYDVKM. This CDR3 has 11 residues. The CDR3 sequence is CASSSSGEQFF.

The J gene is TRBJ1-5, the V gene TRBV4-1; the D call from TCRdb, TRBD1, cannot be confirmed without DNA. Looked up from germline, CDR1 is MGHRA and CDR2 is YSYEKL. This CDR3 is built from 15 residues. The CDR3 sequence is CASSRHEGGSQPQHF.

CDR3 residues: CASSFFEGVNNEQFF. The rearrangement uses TRBV12-3 or TRBV12-4 and TRBJ2-1; without DNA, the TCRdb call of TRBD1 cannot be checked. There are 15 residues in the CDR3.